Below are 9 T cell receptor beta chains sequenced from a single sample in a study of T cell responses to AZD1222 COVID-19 vaccine. Assay: immunoSEQ multiplex PCR; the TCRdb copy retains only in-frame clones and omits some. The table shows more than 95,000 clones, with around nine tenths occurring only once. Specimen: peripheral blood, collected 28 days after the second dose of the MenACWY control vaccine. The source is an adult who received the MenACWY meningococcal vaccine as a control.

The J gene is TRBJ1-4, the V gene TRBV15; possible D gene TRBD1, 5 bases. Germline V CDR1 and CDR2: LNHNV, YYDKDF (reference sequence). The CDR3 loop spans 16 amino acids. V was pared by 2 bases and J by 3 bases, with 13 bases between. CDR3 DNA: TGTGCCACCAGCAGACCCCAGGGTGAAGCTAATGAAAAACTGTTTTTT. Amino acids: CATSRPQGEANEKLFF.

This chain uses TRBV3-1 (or the pseudogene TRBV3-2) with TRBJ1-1; no definite D call. Trimming removed 3 bases from V and 0 bases from J, with 8 bases in between. There are 14 residues in the CDR3. Germline loops: CDR1 LGHDT, CDR2 YNNKEL (reference sequence). The CDR3 loop reads CASSQPAMNTEAFF. CDR3 coding DNA: TGTGCCAGCAGCCAGCCGGCTATGAACACTGAAGCTTTCTTT.

This chain connects TRBV7-2 to TRBJ1-2; 8 bases are a match to TRBD1. The CDR3 has 16 residues. The V segment lost 1 base and the J segment 1 base; nucleotides outside the gene matches: 5. The germline CDR1 and CDR2 sequences are SGHTA and FQGNSA. CDR3 region: CASSLESTGVNYGYTF. In DNA form, the CDR3 reads TGTGCCAGCAGCTTAGAATCGACAGGGGTTAACTATGGCTACACCTTC.

The chain employs TRBV28 and TRBJ2-1; TRBD1 agrees at 9 bases. Per the germline V gene, CDR1 is MDHEN and CDR2 is SYDVKM. The CDR3 has 15 residues. V was clipped by 6 bases and J by 8 bases; unmatched bases: 11. The CDR3 region has the DNA TGTGCCAGCAGCTCCGGGACAGGGCTCATCCATGAGCAGTTCTTC. Protein: CASSSGTGLIHEQFF.

Comments on this clone: A junction boundary mismatches the germline segment, possibly from a read error. The rearrangement links TRBV7-7 to TRBJ2-3; TRBD1 or TRBD2 may be the D gene (5 bases each). The CDR3 contains 14 residues. Germline CDR1 reads SSHAT; CDR2 reads FNYEAQ (reference sequence). The CDR3 DNA reads as TGTGCTAGCAGCTTAGACGGGGCGTCACATACGCAGTATTTT. Protein product: CASSLDGASHTQYF.

V and J are TRBV7-3 and TRBJ2-3, with 8 bases aligning to TRBD2. Germline V gene sequence: CDR1 SGHTA, CDR2 FQGTGA. The V gene end was trimmed by 5 bases and the J gene end by 6 bases; junction bases not matched to a gene: 7. This CDR3 is 14 amino acids long. The CDR3 coding sequence is TGTGCCAGCAGCCCCCCGGGGGGGGTGGATACGCAGTATTTT. It is translated as CASSPPGGVDTQYF.

The CDR3 bases are TGCGCCAGCAGCCTAGCAACGACCGGGACGGACAATTCACCCCTCCACTTT. Translation gives CASSLATTGTDNSPLHF. V and J are TRBV4-3 and TRBJ1-6; D might be TRBD1 (5 bases). Between the trimmed V and J ends, which lost 4 bases and 7 bases, there was a span of 20 bases. CDR3 length: 17 amino acids. Germline V gives CDR1 LGHNA, CDR2 YSLEER.

The V call is TRBV18, the J call TRBJ2-1, with 12 bases identical to TRBD1. V was pared by 0 bases and J by 9 bases, with 12 bases of the junction left unmatched. Germline V gene sequence: CDR1 KGHSH, CDR2 LQKENI. The CDR3 is made up of 18 amino acids. Here the CDR3 reads CASSPPGQGASSALEQFF. CDR3 bases: TGTGCCAGCTCACCACCGGGACAGGGGGCGTCGTCCGCTCTTGAGCAGTTCTTC.

The chain employs TRBV6-6 and TRBJ2-5; 7 bases are a match to TRBD1. V shed 5 bases, J shed 0 bases, and the junction held 12 bases outside the gene matches. This CDR3 region has 17 residues. Germline CDR1 reads MNHNY; CDR2 reads SVGAGI (reference sequence). The CDR3 nucleotides read TGTGCCAGCAGTCTGGAAGGGGACAGACGGTACCAAGAGACCCAGTACTTC. Translation gives CASSLEGDRRYQETQYF.